A single sample gave rise to the 10 T cell receptor beta chains below, sequenced in a study of blood T cell repertoires in COVID-19. Here immunoSEQ multiplex PCR was the method, and the copy in TCRdb shows in-frame clones only, minus some. The sample contains about 160,000 clones, more than 60% of which appear only once. Sequences were obtained from peripheral blood. Source of these receptors: a man aged 55 to 70 with acute or convalescent COVID-19.

The chain links TRBV13 to TRBJ2-1; D gene uncertain. CDR1 is PRHDT, CDR2 FYEKMQ, per germline (reference sequence). V was shortened by 1 base and J by 10 bases, with 8 bases between the two germline ends. The CDR3 covers 12 residues. CDR3 nucleotides: TGTGCCAGCAGCTTAGACCCAGCGGAGCAGTTCTTC. The encoded protein is CASSLDPAEQFF.

The chain uses TRBV4-3 and TRBJ1-4; 8 bases line up with TRBD1. This CDR3 region has 18 residues. Germline values: CDR1 LGHNA, CDR2 YSLEER. With 1 base clipped from V and 8 bases from J, the junction kept 15 bases outside the gene matches. The CDR3 DNA reads as TGCGCCAGCAGCCAAGCAACCCCGGACAGGGCCGGATACGAAAAACTGTTTTTT. Translating it yields CASSQATPDRAGYEKLFF.

The J gene is TRBJ1-1, the V gene TRBV9, with 7 bases identical to TRBD1. In germline, CDR1 is SGDLS, CDR2 YYNGEE. V trimming: 0 bases; J trimming: 11 bases; junction bases outside the gene matches: 4. The CDR3 sequence is 12 residues long. The CDR3, as DNA: TGTGCCAGCAGCGTAGACAGGGGTGAGGCTTTCTTT. Its protein is CASSVDRGEAFF.

This clone was counted between two and nine times. The rearrangement links TRBV10-3 to TRBJ2-3; 7 bases fit TRBD2. Germline values: CDR1 ENHRY, CDR2 SYGVKD. V dropped 5 bases and J dropped 7; count of bases not matched to a gene: 12. The CDR3 is made up of 15 amino acids. CDR3 sequence reads: CAISRTSREGYTQYF. The CDR3 DNA sequence: TGTGCCATCAGTAGGACTAGTAGGGAGGGCTATACGCAGTATTTT.

CDR3 in amino acids: CASSQGLAGSSYNEQFF. The CDR3 region has the DNA TGTGCCAGCAGCCAAGGACTAGCGGGGAGCTCCTACAATGAGCAGTTCTTC. The gene calls are TRBV3-1 (or the pseudogene TRBV3-2) and TRBJ2-1; 11 bases are shared with TRBD2. The CDR3 spans 17 residues. Germline CDR1 reads LGHDT; CDR2 reads YNNKEL (reference sequence). Trimming took 1 base from V and 0 from J; bases not matched to a gene: 2.

The chain joins TRBV19 to TRBJ1-1, with D perhaps matching TRBD1 (5 bases). The CDR3 sequence is 13 residues long. From germline, CDR1 is LNHDA and CDR2 SQIVND (reference sequence). V lost 4 bases, J lost 0 bases, and 6 bases lay in between. DNA of the CDR3: TGTGCCAGTAGTAGACAGATGAACACTGAAGCTTTCTTT. It translates to CASSRQMNTEAFF.

The rearrangement joins TRBV7-2 to TRBJ1-3; tentative D call: TRBD1 (5 bases). Trimming stripped 0 bases from V and 0 bases from J, with 9 bases between. CDR1 and CDR2 from the germline V gene are SGHTA and FQGNSA. CDR3 length equals 16 residues. The CDR3 DNA reads TGTGCCAGCAGCTTAGCAGGGGAGGGCTCTGGAAACACCATATATTTT. It codes for CASSLAGEGSGNTIYF.

The V gene is TRBV2, the J gene TRBJ1-2, with 11 positions matching TRBD1. V lost 2 bases to trimming and J lost 0 bases; unmatched junction nucleotides: 2. The CDR3 extends over 16 amino acids. CDR1 and CDR2 from the germline V gene are SNHLY and FYNNEI. The CDR3 DNA follows: TGTGCCAGCAGTGAATGGACAGGGGGCTCTAACTATGGCTACACCTTC. The encoded protein is CASSEWTGGSNYGYTF.

This chain joins TRBV5-6 and TRBJ1-1; TRBD1 matches 8 bases. The CDR3 is 15 amino acids. Germline V gene sequence: CDR1 SGHDT, CDR2 YYEEEE. With 6 bases clipped from V and 1 base from J, the junction kept 8 bases outside the gene matches. The CDR3 here is CASNWGGTGNTEAFF. CDR3 coding DNA: TGTGCCAGCAACTGGGGGGGGACAGGGAACACTGAAGCTTTCTTT. The full variable domain, in which reference TRBV5-6 and TRBJ1-1 provide the parts outside the CDR3, is DAGVTQSPTHLIKTRGQQVTLRCSPKSGHDTVSWYQQALGQGPQFIFQYYEEEERQRGNFPDRFSGHQFPNYSSELNVNALLLGDSALYLCASNWGGTGNTEAFFGQGTRLTVV.

The chain couples TRBV19 to TRBJ1-5, with TRBD1 matching 8 bases. CDR1 is LNHDA and CDR2 is SQIVND in the germline V gene (reference sequence). This CDR3 comprises 15 residues. V lost 5 bases, J lost 0 bases, and 3 bases stayed unmatched. This CDR3 reads CASSPTGASNQPQHF. The DNA of the CDR3 is TGTGCCAGTAGTCCGACAGGGGCTAGCAATCAGCCCCAGCATTTT.